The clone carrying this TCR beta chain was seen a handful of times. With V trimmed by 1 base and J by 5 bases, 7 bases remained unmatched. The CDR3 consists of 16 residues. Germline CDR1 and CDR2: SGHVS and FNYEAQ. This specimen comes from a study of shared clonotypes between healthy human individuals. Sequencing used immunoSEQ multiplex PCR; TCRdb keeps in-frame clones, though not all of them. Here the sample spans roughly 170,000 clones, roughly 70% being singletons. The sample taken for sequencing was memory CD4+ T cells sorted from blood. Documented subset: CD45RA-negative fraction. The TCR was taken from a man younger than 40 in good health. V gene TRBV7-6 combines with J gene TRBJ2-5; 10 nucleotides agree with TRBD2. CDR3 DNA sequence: TGTGCCAGCAGCTTAGGGTCACTAGCGGGGATGGAGACCCAGTACTTC. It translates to CASSLGSLAGMETQYF. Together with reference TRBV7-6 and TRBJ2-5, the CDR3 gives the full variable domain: GAGVSQSPRYKVTKRGQDVALRCDPISGHVSLYWYRQALGQGPEFLTYFNYEAQQDKSGLPNDRFSAERPEGSISTLTIQRTEQRDSAMYRCASSLGSLAGMETQYFGPGTRLLVL.